This T cell receptor (beta chain) was observed in a study of blood T cell repertoires in COVID-19. Here immunoSEQ multiplex PCR was the method, and the copy in TCRdb shows in-frame clones only, minus some. Of about 410,000 clones in the sample, about nine tenths are singletons; the top ten hold over 1.3%. The CDR3 contains 14 residues. J lost 4 bases, V lost 4 bases, and 3 bases had no gene match. Germline V gene lookup returns CDR1 KGHSH and CDR2 LQKENI. The specimen sequenced was peripheral blood. The chain couples TRBV18 to TRBJ1-2, with TRBD1 identical over 10 bases. The receptor was isolated from a woman aged 25-40 years with active or convalescent COVID-19. The DNA for the CDR3 is TGTGCCAGCTCACGGGACAGGGGAGGCTATGGCTACACCTTC. Its translation: CASSRDRGGYGYTF.